The 3 T cell receptor beta chains given below trace back to one sample, sequenced in a study of shared clonotypes between healthy human individuals. Sequenced by immunoSEQ multiplex PCR; TCRdb stores in-frame clones only, minus some. Here the sample spans about 600,000 clones, 95% to 98% being singletons. The specimen sequenced was naive CD4+ T cells sorted from blood. The subset was: CD45RA+ positively selected. These receptors came from a woman between 25 and 40 years old in good health.

The genes are TRBV6-1 and TRBJ2-7, with 8 bases fitting TRBD2. The germline gives CDR1 MNHNS, CDR2 SASEGT. CDR3 length: 13 residues. J lost 5 bases, V lost 11 bases, and 11 bases had no gene match. CDR3 loop: CAGKAGVVDEQYF. In DNA, the CDR3 is TGTGCCGGAAAAGCGGGAGTGGTCGACGAGCAGTACTTC.

The chain employs TRBV2 and TRBJ2-7; 7 bases map to TRBD2. The CDR3 extends over 12 amino acids. The germline V gene has CDR1 SNHLY and CDR2 FYNNEI. The V gene end was trimmed by 7 bases and the J gene end by 2 bases; junction bases not matched to a gene: 2. The CDR3 DNA reads TGTGCCAGCACCGGGAGGCCCTACGAGCAGTACTTC. Its protein is CASTGRPYEQYF.

The chain recombines TRBV28 with TRBJ2-7; 7 bases line up with TRBD2. CDR1 and CDR2 from the germline V gene are MDHEN and SYDVKM. This CDR3 is 15 amino acids long. V was pared by 7 bases and J by 0 bases, with 9 bases of the junction left unmatched. CDR3 amino acids: CASTVSGGSSYEQYF. CDR3 bases: TGTGCCAGCACCGTATCAGGCGGGAGCTCCTACGAGCAGTACTTC.